The clone carrying this T cell receptor beta chain was seen at least ten times. The antigen is not known. This sample was included in a study of T cells in Graves' hyperthyroidism and ophthalmopathy. Study as a whole: Peripheral blood was obtained at initial diagnosis, preceding any treatment. Study-wide results and limits: Before onset, by a median of 6.5 months, the model predicted ophthalmopathy. The majority of expanded thyroid clonotypes above 0.001 also appeared in blood.

For ophthalmopathy patients, the Clinical Activity Score was at least 3 and the NOSPECS grade at least 4; duration was under 3 months. What was amplified from RNA transcripts were TCR beta CDR3 regions. The TCR CDR3 first-round RT-PCR relied on the HTBI primer set. TCRdb recomputed calls from the multiplex PCR reads with MiXCR, one row per CDR3 protein. The table includes about 520,000 distinct CDR3 sequences, 24% detected once. The source is a woman aged 25 to 45 with Graves' ophthalmopathy. The sequenced material came from blood.

The CDR3 nucleotides are TGCGCCAGCAGCCAAGAGGACAGGGCCTATGGCTACACCTTC. The encoded protein is CASSQEDRAYGYTF. The chain employs TRBV4-1 and TRBJ1-2, with 8 positions matching TRBD1. The CDR3 spans 14 residues. The V gene's germline CDR1 is MGHRA and CDR2 YSYEKL. Trimming took 0 bases from V and 4 from J; bases not matched to a gene: 1.